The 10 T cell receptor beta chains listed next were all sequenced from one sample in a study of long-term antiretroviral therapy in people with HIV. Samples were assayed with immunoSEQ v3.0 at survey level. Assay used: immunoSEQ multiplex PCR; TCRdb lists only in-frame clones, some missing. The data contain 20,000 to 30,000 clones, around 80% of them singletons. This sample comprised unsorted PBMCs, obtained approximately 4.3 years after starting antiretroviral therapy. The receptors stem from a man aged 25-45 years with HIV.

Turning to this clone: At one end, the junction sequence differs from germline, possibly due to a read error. Written as DNA, the CDR3 is TGTGCCAGTAGTGTAGAGGGCCAGGGGGGCTACACCTTC. Protein sequence: CASSVEGQGGYTF. This chain uses TRBV19 with TRBJ1-2, with D perhaps TRBD1 (6 bases). CDR3 length: 13 residues. CDR1 is LNHDA, CDR2 SQIVND, per germline (reference sequence). The variable domain in full, with the rest retrieved from reference TRBV19 and TRBJ1-2, is DGGITQSPKYLFRKEGQNVTLSCEQNLNHDAMYWYRQDPGQGLRLIYYSQIVNDFQKGDIAEGYSVSREKKESFPLTVTSAQKNPTAFYLCASSVEGQGGYTFGSGTRLTVV.

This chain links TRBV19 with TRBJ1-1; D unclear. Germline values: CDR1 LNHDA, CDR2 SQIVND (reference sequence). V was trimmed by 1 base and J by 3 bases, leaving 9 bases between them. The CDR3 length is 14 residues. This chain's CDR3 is CASSIAPGDTEAFF. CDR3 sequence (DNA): TGTGCCAGTAGTATAGCCCCCGGGGACACTGAAGCTTTCTTT.

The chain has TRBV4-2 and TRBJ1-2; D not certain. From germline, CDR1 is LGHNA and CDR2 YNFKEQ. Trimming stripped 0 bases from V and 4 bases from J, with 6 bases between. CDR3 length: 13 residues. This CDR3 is CASSQDLGYGYTF. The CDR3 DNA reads TGTGCCAGCAGCCAAGATCTCGGCTATGGCTACACCTTC.

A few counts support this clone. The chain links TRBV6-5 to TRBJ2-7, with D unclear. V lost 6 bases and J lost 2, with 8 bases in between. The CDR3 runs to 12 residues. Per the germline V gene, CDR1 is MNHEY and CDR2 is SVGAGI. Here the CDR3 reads CASSRHTYEQYF. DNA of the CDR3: TGTGCCAGCAGCCGACACACCTACGAGCAGTACTTC.

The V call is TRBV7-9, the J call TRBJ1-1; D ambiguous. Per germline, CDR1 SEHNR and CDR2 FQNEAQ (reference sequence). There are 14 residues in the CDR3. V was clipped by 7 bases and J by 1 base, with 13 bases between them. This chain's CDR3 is CASMVGLGNTEAFF. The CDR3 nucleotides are TGTGCCAGCATGGTGGGCTTGGGGAACACTGAAGCTTTCTTT.

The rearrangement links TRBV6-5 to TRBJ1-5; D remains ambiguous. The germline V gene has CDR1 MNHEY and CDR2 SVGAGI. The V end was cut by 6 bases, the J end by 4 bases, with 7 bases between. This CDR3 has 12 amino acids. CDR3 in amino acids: CASRTRNQPQHF. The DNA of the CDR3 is TGTGCCAGCAGAACCCGAAATCAGCCCCAGCATTTT.

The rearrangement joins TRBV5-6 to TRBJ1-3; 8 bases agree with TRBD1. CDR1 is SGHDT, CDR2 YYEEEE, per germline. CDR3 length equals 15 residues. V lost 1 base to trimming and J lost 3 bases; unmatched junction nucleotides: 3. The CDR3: CASSLTGGLGNTIYF. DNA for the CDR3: TGTGCCAGCAGCTTGACAGGGGGACTTGGAAACACCATATATTTT.

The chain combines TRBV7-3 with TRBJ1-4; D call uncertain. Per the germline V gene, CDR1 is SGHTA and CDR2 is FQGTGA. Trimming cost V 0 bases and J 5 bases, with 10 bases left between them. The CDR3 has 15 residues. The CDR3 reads CASSLTGSPNEKLFF. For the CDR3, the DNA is TGTGCCAGCAGCTTAACGGGTTCGCCGAATGAAAAACTGTTTTTT.

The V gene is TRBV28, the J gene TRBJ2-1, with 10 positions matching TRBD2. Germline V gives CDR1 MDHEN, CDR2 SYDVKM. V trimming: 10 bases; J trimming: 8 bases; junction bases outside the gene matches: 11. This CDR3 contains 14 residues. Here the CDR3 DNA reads TGTGCCACCATGGCAAGCGGGAGGGCGGATGAGCAGTTCTTC. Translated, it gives CATMASGRADEQFF.

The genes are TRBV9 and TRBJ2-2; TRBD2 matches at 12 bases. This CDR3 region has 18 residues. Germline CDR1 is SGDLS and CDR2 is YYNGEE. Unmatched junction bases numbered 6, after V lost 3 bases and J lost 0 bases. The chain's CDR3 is CASSGPGLAGSNTGELFF. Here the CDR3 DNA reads TGTGCCAGCAGCGGCCCCGGACTAGCGGGGTCGAACACCGGGGAGCTGTTTTTT.